Sequencing of this T cell receptor beta chain was carried out in a study of blood T cell repertoires in COVID-19. This clone was found once. The germline V gene encodes CDR1 WNHNN and CDR2 SYGVQD (reference sequence). With V trimmed by 3 bases and J by 7 bases, 11 bases remained unmatched. The CDR3 runs to 16 residues. As originally analysed: It was from reference gene primer amplification that nucleated cell counts were estimated. Sequencing was performed with immunoSEQ multiplex PCR; in TCRdb, only in-frame clones are kept and a portion is missing. V, J and clone size were drawn from that table, and D and trimming were deduced from the DNA. The sample lists more than 200,000 clones, roughly 90% seen once, with roughly 4% in the top ten. Self-reported history from a screening survey and questionnaire set each donor's cohort.

The chain employs TRBV10-1 and TRBJ2-7; TRBD2 matches at 11 bases. The TCR sequence derives from a woman between 25 and 40 years old with acute COVID-19. The material sequenced was PBMCs or T cells enriched from blood (not recorded which). The CDR3 reads CASSDSRGLAAREQYF. The DNA for the CDR3 is TGCGCCAGCAGTGACTCTCGGGGACTAGCGGCAAGGGAGCAGTACTTC.